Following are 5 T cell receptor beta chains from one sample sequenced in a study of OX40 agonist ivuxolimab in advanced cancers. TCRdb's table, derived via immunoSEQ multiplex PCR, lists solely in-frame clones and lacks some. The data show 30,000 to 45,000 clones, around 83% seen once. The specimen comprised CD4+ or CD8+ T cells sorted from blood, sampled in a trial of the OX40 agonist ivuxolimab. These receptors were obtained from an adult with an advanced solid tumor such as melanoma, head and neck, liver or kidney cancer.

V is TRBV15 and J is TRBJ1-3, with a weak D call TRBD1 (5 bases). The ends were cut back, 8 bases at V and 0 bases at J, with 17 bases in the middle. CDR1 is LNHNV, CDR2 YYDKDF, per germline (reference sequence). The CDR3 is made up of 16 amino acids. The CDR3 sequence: CATSGQGTYSGNTIYF. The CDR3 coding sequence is TGTGCCACCTCGGGTCAAGGGACCTACTCTGGAAACACCATATATTTT.

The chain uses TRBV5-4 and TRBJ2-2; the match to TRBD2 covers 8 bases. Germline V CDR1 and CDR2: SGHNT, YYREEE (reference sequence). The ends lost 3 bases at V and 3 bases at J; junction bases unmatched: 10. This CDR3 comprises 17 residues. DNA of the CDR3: TGTGCCAGCAGCTCCTTGCCGGGGGGGACTTACACCGGGGAGCTGTTTTTT. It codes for CASSSLPGGTYTGELFF.

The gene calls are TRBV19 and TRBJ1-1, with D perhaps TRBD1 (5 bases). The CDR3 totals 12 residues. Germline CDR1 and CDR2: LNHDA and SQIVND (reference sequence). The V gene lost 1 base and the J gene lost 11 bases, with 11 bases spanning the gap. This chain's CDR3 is CASSIGAGMAFF. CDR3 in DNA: TGTGCCAGTAGTATAGGGGCAGGGATGGCTTTCTTT.

Here the CDR3 reads CASSPGTGRETQYF. For the CDR3, the DNA is TGCGCCAGCAGCCCGGGGACAGGGAGAGAGACCCAGTACTTC. V gene TRBV5-1 combines with J gene TRBJ2-5; 9 bases match TRBD1. Germline-derived CDR1 and CDR2 are SGHRS and YFSETQ. The CDR3 is 14 residues long. The trim removed 4 bases at V and 4 bases at J, leaving 5 bases unmatched.

For the CDR3, the DNA is TGTGCCAGCAGCTTAGATGACTACGGGCCGCCCCAGCATTTT. This codes for CASSLDDYGPPQHF. The gene calls are TRBV7-8 and TRBJ1-5; D remains ambiguous. The CDR3 consists of 14 residues. In germline, CDR1 is SGHVS, CDR2 FQNEAQ. Between the trimmed V and J ends, which lost 1 base and 9 bases, there was a span of 13 bases.